Listed here is a single TCR beta chain. The data were taken from a study of blood T cell repertoires in COVID-19. At the level of the study: Sites across the United States, Italy and Spain contributed samples from acute and convalescent COVID-19.

Original processing methods: Quantification of nucleated cells was approximated via reference gene primer amplification. Using immunoSEQ multiplex PCR, the repertoire was profiled, and TCRdb retains in-frame clones only, with some absent. V and J calls and clone size come straight from that table; D and trimming were deduced from the DNA. The sample holds some 87,000 clones; approximately 92% are singletons and the top ten take roughly 6.4%. Trimming shortened V by 5 bases and J by 0 bases, and 10 bases separated the two germline ends. This CDR3 is built from 15 residues. CDR1 is MNHEY and CDR2 is SMNVEV in the germline V gene (reference sequence).

The receptor comes from a woman in her sixties or seventies with active COVID-19. The chain links TRBV27 to TRBJ1-4, with D tentatively TRBD1 (6 bases). Sequenced input: peripheral blood. Here the CDR3 DNA reads TGTGCCAGCAGTGCCCGGACAGCAACTAATGAAAAACTGTTTTTT. Encoded protein: CASSARTATNEKLFF. The full variable domain, completed using reference TRBV27 and TRBJ1-4, is EAQVTQNPRYLITVTGKKLTVTCSQNMNHEYMSWYRQDPGLGLRQIYYSMNVEVTDKGDVPEGYKVSRKEKRNFPLILESPSPNQTSLYFCASSARTATNEKLFFGSGTQLSVL.